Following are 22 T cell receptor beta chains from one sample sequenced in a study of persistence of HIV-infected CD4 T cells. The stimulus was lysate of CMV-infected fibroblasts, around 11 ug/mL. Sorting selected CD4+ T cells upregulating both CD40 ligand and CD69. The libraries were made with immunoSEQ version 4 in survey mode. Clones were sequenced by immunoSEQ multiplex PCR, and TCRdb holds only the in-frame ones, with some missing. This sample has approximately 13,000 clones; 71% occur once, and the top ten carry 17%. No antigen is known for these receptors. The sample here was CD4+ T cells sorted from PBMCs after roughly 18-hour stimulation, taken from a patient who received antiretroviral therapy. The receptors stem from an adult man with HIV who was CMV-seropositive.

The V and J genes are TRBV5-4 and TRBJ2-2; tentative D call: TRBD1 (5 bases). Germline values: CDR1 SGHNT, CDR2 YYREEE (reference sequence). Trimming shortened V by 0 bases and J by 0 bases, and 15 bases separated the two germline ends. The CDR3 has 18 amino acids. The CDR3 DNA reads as TGTGCCAGCAGCTTGGACAGGTCCATAGGTACGAACACCGGGGAGCTGTTTTTT. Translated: CASSLDRSIGTNTGELFF.

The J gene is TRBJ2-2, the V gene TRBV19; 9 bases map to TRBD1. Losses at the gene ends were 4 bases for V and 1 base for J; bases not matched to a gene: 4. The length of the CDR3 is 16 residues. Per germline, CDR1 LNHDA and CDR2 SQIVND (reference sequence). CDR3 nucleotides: TGTGCCAGTAGTACCTCGACAGGGGGGAACACCGGGGAGCTGTTTTTT. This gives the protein CASSTSTGGNTGELFF.

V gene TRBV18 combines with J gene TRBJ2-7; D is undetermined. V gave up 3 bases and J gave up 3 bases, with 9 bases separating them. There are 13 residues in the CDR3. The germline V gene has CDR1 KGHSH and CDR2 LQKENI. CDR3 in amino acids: CASSPAEFYEQYF. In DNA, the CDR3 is TGTGCCAGCTCACCCGCCGAATTCTACGAGCAGTACTTC.

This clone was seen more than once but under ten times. CDR3 loop: CASSPRASANTEAFF. The CDR3 nucleotides are TGTGCCAGCAGCCCTAGGGCCAGCGCGAACACTGAAGCTTTCTTT. The chain combines TRBV27 with TRBJ1-1; D remains unclear. CDR3 length: 15 residues. Trimming left V 6 bases short and J 1 base short, with 15 bases between. Germline V gene data show CDR1 as MNHEY and CDR2 as SMNVEV (reference sequence).

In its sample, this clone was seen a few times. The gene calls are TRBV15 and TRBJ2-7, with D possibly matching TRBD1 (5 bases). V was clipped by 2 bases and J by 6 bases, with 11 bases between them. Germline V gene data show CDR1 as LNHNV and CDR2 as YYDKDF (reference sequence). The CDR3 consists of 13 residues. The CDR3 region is CATSRPQGPEQYF. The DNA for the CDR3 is TGTGCCACCAGCAGACCGCAGGGTCCCGAGCAGTACTTC.

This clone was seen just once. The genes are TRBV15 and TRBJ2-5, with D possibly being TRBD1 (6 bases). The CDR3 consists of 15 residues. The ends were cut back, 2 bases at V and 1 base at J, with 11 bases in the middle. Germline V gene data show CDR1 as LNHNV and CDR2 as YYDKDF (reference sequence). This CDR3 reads CATSRPTGFQETQYF. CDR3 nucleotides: TGTGCCACCAGCAGACCAACAGGGTTCCAAGAGACCCAGTACTTC.

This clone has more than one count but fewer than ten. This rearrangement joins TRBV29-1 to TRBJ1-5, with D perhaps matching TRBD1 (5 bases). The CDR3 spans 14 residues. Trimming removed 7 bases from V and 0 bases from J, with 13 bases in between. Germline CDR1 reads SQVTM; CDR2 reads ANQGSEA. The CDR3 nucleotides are TGCAGCGCCGCGACAGAGTATAGCAATCAGCCCCAGCATTTT. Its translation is CSAATEYSNQPQHF.

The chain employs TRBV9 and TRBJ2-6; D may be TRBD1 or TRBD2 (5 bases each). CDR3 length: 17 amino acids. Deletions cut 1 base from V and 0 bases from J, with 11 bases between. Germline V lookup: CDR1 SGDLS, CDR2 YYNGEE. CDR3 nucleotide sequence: TGTGCCAGCAGCGTACTTCCAGGGACCTCTGGGGCCAACGTCCTGACTTTC. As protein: CASSVLPGTSGANVLTF.

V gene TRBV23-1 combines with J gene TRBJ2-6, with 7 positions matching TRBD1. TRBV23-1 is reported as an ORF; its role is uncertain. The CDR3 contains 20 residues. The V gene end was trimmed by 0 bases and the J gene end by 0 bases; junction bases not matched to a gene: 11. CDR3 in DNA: TGCGCCAGCAGTCAATCTCAATTGAGACAGGGCCTCTCTGGGGCCAACGTCCTGACTTTC. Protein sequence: CASSQSQLRQGLSGANVLTF.

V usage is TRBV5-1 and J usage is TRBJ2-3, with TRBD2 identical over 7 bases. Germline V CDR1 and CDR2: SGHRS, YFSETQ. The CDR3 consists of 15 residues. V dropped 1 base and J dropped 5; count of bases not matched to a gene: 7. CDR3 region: CASSLFWGGEDTQYF. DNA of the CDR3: TGCGCCAGCAGCTTGTTCTGGGGGGGAGAAGATACGCAGTATTTT.

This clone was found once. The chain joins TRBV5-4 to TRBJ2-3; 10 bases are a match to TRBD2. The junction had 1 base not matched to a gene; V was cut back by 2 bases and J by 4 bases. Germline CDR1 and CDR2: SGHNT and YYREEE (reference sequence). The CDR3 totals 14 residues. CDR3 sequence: CASSLAGGADTQYF. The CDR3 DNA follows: TGTGCCAGCAGCTTAGCGGGGGGGGCAGATACGCAGTATTTT.

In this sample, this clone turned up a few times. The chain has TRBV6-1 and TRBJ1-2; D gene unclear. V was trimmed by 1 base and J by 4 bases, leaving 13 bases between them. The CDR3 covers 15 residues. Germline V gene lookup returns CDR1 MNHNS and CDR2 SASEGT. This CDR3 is CASSEGGATFYGYTF. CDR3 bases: TGTGCCAGCAGTGAAGGGGGAGCGACCTTCTATGGCTACACCTTC.

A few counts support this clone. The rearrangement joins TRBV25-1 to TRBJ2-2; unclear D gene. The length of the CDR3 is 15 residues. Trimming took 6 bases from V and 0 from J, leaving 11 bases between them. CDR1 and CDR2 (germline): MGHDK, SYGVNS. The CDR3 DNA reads TGTGCCAGCAGAACCGGGCCCTCGAACACCGGGGAGCTGTTTTTT. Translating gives CASRTGPSNTGELFF.

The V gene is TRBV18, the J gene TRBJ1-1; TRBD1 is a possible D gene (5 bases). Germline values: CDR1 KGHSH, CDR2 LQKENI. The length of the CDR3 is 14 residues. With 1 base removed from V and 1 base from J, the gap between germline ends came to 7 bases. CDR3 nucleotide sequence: TGTGCCAGCTCACCACAGGGGAGGAACACTGAAGCTTTCTTT. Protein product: CASSPQGRNTEAFF.

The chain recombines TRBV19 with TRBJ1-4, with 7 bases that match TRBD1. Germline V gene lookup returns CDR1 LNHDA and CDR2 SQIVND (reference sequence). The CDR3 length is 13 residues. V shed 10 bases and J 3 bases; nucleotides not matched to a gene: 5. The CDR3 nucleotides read TGTGCCACCCGACAGGGCCCTAATGAAAAACTGTTTTTT. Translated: CATRQGPNEKLFF.

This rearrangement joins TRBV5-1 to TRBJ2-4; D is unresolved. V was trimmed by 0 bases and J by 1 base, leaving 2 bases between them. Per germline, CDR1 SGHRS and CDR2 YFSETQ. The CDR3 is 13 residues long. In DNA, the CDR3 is TGCGCCAGCAGCTTGGGCGCCAAAAACATTCAGTACTTC. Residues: CASSLGAKNIQYF.

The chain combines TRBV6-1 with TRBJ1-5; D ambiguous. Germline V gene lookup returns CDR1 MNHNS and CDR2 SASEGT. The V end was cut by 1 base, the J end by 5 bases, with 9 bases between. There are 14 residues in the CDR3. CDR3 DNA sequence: TGTGCCAGCAGTGAAGGTTGGGGAGATCAGCCCCAGCATTTT. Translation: CASSEGWGDQPQHF.

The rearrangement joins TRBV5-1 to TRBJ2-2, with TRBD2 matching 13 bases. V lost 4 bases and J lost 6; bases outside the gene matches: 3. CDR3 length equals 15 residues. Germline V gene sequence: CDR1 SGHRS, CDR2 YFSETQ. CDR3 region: CASSPLAGGPGELFF. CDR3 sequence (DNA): TGCGCCAGCAGCCCACTAGCGGGGGGGCCCGGGGAGCTGTTTTTT.

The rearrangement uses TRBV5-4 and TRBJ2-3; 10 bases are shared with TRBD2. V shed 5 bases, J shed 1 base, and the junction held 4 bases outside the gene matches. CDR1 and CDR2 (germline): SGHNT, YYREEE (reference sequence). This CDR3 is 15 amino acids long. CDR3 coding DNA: TGTGCCAGCAGGTCCACTAGCGGGGGCACAGATACGCAGTATTTT. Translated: CASRSTSGGTDTQYF. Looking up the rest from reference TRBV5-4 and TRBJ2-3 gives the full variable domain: ETGVTQSPTHLIKTRGQQVTLRCSSQSGHNTVSWYQQALGQGPQFIFQYYREEENGRGNFPPRFSGLQFPNYSSELNVNALELDDSALYLCASRSTSGGTDTQYFGPGTRLTVL.

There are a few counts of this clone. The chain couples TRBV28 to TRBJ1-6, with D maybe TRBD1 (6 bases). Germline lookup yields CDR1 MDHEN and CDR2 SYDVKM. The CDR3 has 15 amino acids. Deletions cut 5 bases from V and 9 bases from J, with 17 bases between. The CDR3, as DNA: TGTGCCAGCAGTGGCCGGGGGGGGGCTAGTTCACCCCTCCACTTT. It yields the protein CASSGRGGASSPLHF.

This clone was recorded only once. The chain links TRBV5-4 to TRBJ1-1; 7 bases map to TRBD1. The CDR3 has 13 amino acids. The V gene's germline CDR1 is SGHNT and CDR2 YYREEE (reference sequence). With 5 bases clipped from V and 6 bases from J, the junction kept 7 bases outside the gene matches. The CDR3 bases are TGTGCCAGCAGTCGGAGACAGGGCCCTGAAGCTTTCTTT. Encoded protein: CASSRRQGPEAFF. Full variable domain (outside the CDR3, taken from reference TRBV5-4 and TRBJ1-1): ETGVTQSPTHLIKTRGQQVTLRCSSQSGHNTVSWYQQALGQGPQFIFQYYREEENGRGNFPPRFSGLQFPNYSSELNVNALELDDSALYLCASSRRQGPEAFFGQGTRLTVV.

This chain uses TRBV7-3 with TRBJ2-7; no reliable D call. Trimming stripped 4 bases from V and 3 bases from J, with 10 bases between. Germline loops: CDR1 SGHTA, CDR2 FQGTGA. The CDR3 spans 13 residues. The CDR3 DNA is TGTGCCAGCAGCTCGTATAAAGGCTACGAGCAGTACTTC. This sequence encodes CASSSYKGYEQYF.